The entry below describes one T cell receptor (beta chain). Its antigen is not known. This record comes from a study of cytomegalovirus exposure and HLA in healthy donors. Overall study: As released early, the data held approximately 80 million unique TCRs from HLA-typed donors. Study-wide findings and caveats: The later analysis indicated that the majority of CMV-associated TCR beta chains appeared HLA-restricted. Three CMV-associated chains proved CMV antigen-specific in vitro.

PCR used 60 Vbeta primers and 13 Jbeta primers. Clones were read by immunoSEQ multiplex PCR, and TCRdb kept only the in-frame ones, dropping some. This table holds 100,000 to 150,000 clones, about three quarters found once. The CDR3 length is 17 residues. Germline V gene sequence: CDR1 LNHDA, CDR2 SQIVND (reference sequence). V shed 5 bases and J 8 bases; nucleotides not matched to a gene: 16. The TCR sequence derives from a man aged 45-65 years in good health and CMV-seronegative. Specimen: PBMCs. The chain recombines TRBV19 with TRBJ2-1, with TRBD2 identical over 9 bases. The CDR3 nucleotides are TGTGCCAGTAGTGCCCGGCTCGGGGCGGGGGGGCCGTATGAGCAGTTCTTC. It codes for CASSARLGAGGPYEQFF.